These 17 T cell receptor beta chains share one sample of origin, sequenced in a study of blood T cell repertoires in COVID-19. Here immunoSEQ multiplex PCR was the method, and the copy in TCRdb shows in-frame clones only, minus some. The profile shows roughly 280,000 clones, less than 95% of them singletons. Sequencing was carried out using PBMCs or T cells enriched from blood (not recorded which). The source is a man between 35 and 55 years old who had been exposed to COVID-19.

This clone showed up just once. The chain uses TRBV11-2 and TRBJ2-7; possibly TRBD2 for D (5 bases). The germline V gene has CDR1 SGHAT and CDR2 FQNNGV. This CDR3 contains 12 residues. V was cut by 4 bases and J by 6 bases, with 10 bases left in between. The CDR3 here is CASSSDYGEQYF. The CDR3 nucleotides are TGTGCCAGCAGCTCCGACTATGGCGAGCAGTACTTC.

Here the CDR3 DNA reads TGTGCCAGCAGCTGGCGGGGACTAGCGGGAGACAATGAGCAGTTCTTC. It encodes CASSWRGLAGDNEQFF. The rearrangement links TRBV5-5 to TRBJ2-1; 14 positions match TRBD2. V trimming: 3 bases; J trimming: 5 bases; junction bases outside the gene matches: 4. Germline V CDR1 and CDR2: SGHKS, YYEKEE (reference sequence). The CDR3 sequence is 16 residues long.

This clone was counted between two and nine times. This sequence joins TRBV5-6 and TRBJ1-5, with D hard to call. Germline V gene sequence: CDR1 SGHDT, CDR2 YYEEEE. The CDR3 consists of 15 residues. Trimming took 0 bases from V and 7 from J, leaving 14 bases between them. The CDR3 sequence: CASSLASAATQPQHF. DNA of the CDR3: TGTGCCAGCAGCTTGGCGTCGGCGGCGACCCAGCCCCAGCATTTT.

This clone showed up just once. This chain uses TRBV7-2 with TRBJ2-1; D call uncertain. Trimming cost V 8 bases and J 0 bases, with 8 bases left between them. CDR3 length: 13 amino acids. Germline lookup yields CDR1 SGHTA and CDR2 FQGNSA. CDR3 amino acids: CASGEGSYNEQFF. DNA for the CDR3: TGTGCCAGCGGAGAAGGCTCCTACAATGAGCAGTTCTTC. Variable domain in full (rest from reference TRBV7-2 and TRBJ2-1): GAGVSQSPSNKVTEKGKDVELRCDPISGHTALYWYRQSLGQGLEFLIYFQGNSAPDKSGLPSDRFSAERTGGSVSTLTIQRTQQEDSAVYLCASGEGSYNEQFFGPGTRLTVL.

This clone was recorded once. This chain links TRBV15 with TRBJ2-5; tentative D call: TRBD1 (6 bases). Trimming removed 1 base at V and 4 bases at J, with 10 bases between. The CDR3 is 14 amino acids. The germline V gene has CDR1 LNHNV and CDR2 YYDKDF (reference sequence). This CDR3 reads CATSRGGRIETQYF. The CDR3 nucleotides read TGTGCCACCAGCAGAGGGGGGCGCATAGAGACCCAGTACTTC.

V and J are TRBV5-1 and TRBJ2-3; 9 nucleotides match TRBD1. CDR1 is SGHRS and CDR2 is YFSETQ in the germline V gene. Trimming cost V 5 bases and J 4 bases; bases outside gene matches: 11. The CDR3 runs 16 residues. The CDR3 region is CASSLTGTGRADTQYF. The CDR3 region has the DNA TGCGCCAGCAGTCTCACCGGGACAGGGAGAGCAGATACGCAGTATTTT.

The chain uses TRBV9 and TRBJ2-3; D is unresolved. The CDR3 has 14 residues. Trimming stripped 0 bases from V and 3 bases from J, with 8 bases between. The germline gives CDR1 SGDLS, CDR2 YYNGEE. The CDR3 DNA follows: TGTGCCAGCAGCGTAGCCCATGCGACAGATACGCAGTATTTT. It specifies CASSVAHATDTQYF.

The genes are TRBV21-1 and TRBJ1-1; the D call of TRBD1 is as the table states it, not checked on the DNA. TRBV21-1 is termed a pseudogene. CDR3 length: 16 residues. The CDR3 loop is CASSNLSGTGGVEAFF. Here the CDR3 DNA reads TGTGCCAGCAGCAATCTGTCCGGGACAGGGGGCGTTGAAGCTTTCTTT.

V gene TRBV27 combines with J gene TRBJ2-1; D gene ambiguous. The germline V gene has CDR1 MNHEY and CDR2 SMNVEV (reference sequence). Trimming cost V 3 bases and J 7 bases, with 16 bases left between them. This CDR3 spans 15 amino acids. CDR3 bases: TGTGCCAGCAGTTTGAGGCGACCCACTACTAATGAGCAGTTCTTC. This translates into CASSLRRPTTNEQFF.

V is TRBV28 and J is TRBJ1-2, with no clear D. V was cut by 10 bases and J by 6 bases, with 15 bases left in between. Germline CDR1 is MDHEN and CDR2 is SYDVKM. There are 12 residues in the CDR3. The CDR3 sequence is CAIYSLRNGYTF. CDR3 nucleotide sequence: TGTGCCATTTACTCTCTGCGGAATGGCTACACCTTC.

DNA for the CDR3: TGCGCCAGCAGCTGGTCCGGGACAGGGTCACGCGAGCAGTACTTC. This translates into CASSWSGTGSREQYF. This rearrangement joins TRBV5-1 to TRBJ2-7, with 9 bases that match TRBD1. CDR1 and CDR2 (germline): SGHRS, YFSETQ. Losses at the gene ends were 3 bases for V and 6 bases for J; bases not matched to a gene: 10. This CDR3 comprises 15 residues. Supplemented by reference TRBV5-1 and TRBJ2-7, the full variable domain reads KAGVTQTPRYLIKTRGQQVTLSCSPISGHRSVSWYQQTPGQGLQFLFEYFSETQRNKGNFPGRFSGRQFSNSRSEMNVSTLELGDSALYLCASSWSGTGSREQYFGPGTRLTVT.

This clone was detected only once. The chain recombines TRBV6-4 with TRBJ2-1; possible D gene TRBD1, 6 bases. Trimming took 7 bases from V and 13 from J, leaving 11 bases between them. The CDR3 runs 10 residues. The V gene's germline CDR1 is MRHNA and CDR2 SNTAGT. The CDR3 DNA reads TGTGCCAGCAACACAGGGCCCCAGTTCTTC. As protein: CASNTGPQFF.

The V and J genes are TRBV24-1 and TRBJ2-1; 9 bases align to TRBD2. The CDR3 consists of 15 residues. V lost 7 bases and J lost 2; bases outside the gene matches: 5. Germline V gene lookup returns CDR1 KGHDR and CDR2 SFDVKD. The CDR3 here is CATSALAGTYNEQFF. As DNA, the CDR3 is TGTGCCACCAGCGCCCTAGCGGGAACCTACAATGAGCAGTTCTTC.

This chain uses TRBV27 with TRBJ1-2; D is perhaps TRBD1 (5 bases). Trimming stripped 5 bases from V and 3 bases from J, with 13 bases between. Germline V gene lookup returns CDR1 MNHEY and CDR2 SMNVEV (reference sequence). The CDR3 totals 14 residues. CDR3 sequence: CASSMGPGDYGYTF. The CDR3 DNA reads as TGTGCCAGCAGTATGGGTCCGGGGGACTATGGCTACACCTTC.

The chain uses TRBV5-4 and TRBJ2-2, with TRBD1 matching 7 bases. The CDR3 extends over 18 amino acids. With 2 bases clipped from V and 0 bases from J, the junction kept 10 bases outside the gene matches. The germline gives CDR1 SGHNT, CDR2 YYREEE (reference sequence). The CDR3 DNA reads as TGTGCCAGCAGCTTCCGGGACAGAGTTAGAACGAACACCGGGGAGCTGTTTTTT. It is translated as CASSFRDRVRTNTGELFF.

On this clone: The sample carries other DNA sequences with the same CDR3. This sequence joins TRBV19 and TRBJ1-4; a weak D match, TRBD1 (6 bases). CDR1 and CDR2 (germline): LNHDA, SQIVND (reference sequence). V lost 6 bases to trimming and J lost 0 bases, with 8 bases between them. The CDR3 extends over 14 amino acids. The chain's CDR3 is CASSRTATNEKLFF. In DNA form, the CDR3 reads TGTGCCAGTAGCAGGACAGCAACTAATGAAAAACTGTTTTTT. Supplemented by reference TRBV19 and TRBJ1-4, the full variable domain reads DGGITQSPKYLFRKEGQNVTLSCEQNLNHDAMYWYRQDPGQGLRLIYYSQIVNDFQKGDIAEGYSVSREKKESFPLTVTSAQKNPTAFYLCASSRTATNEKLFFGSGTQLSVL.

Here the CDR3 reads CASSFRSGRAEQFF. For the CDR3, the DNA is TGTGCCAGCAGTTTTCGGAGCGGGAGAGCTGAGCAGTTCTTC. The chain employs TRBV28 and TRBJ2-1; 8 bases align to TRBD2. The CDR3 covers 14 residues. With V trimmed by 3 bases and J by 9 bases, 7 bases remained unmatched. The germline V gene has CDR1 MDHEN and CDR2 SYDVKM.